This entry is about one T cell receptor (beta chain). Profiling relied on immunoSEQ multiplex PCR, and the TCRdb table lists in-frame clones only, not all of them. In the table there are some 200,000 clones, roughly nine tenths of which are singletons. This CDR3 is built from 14 residues. The V gene lost 5 bases and the J gene lost 3 bases, with 13 bases spanning the gap. Germline CDR1 reads SEHNR; CDR2 reads FQNEAQ (reference sequence). This specimen comes from a study of cytomegalovirus exposure and HLA in healthy donors. The rearrangement joins TRBV7-9 to TRBJ1-1; weak D call: TRBD1 (5 bases). The specimen was PBMCs. The source is a man aged 25 to 40 in good health and CMV-seropositive. CDR3 sequence (DNA): TGTGCCAGCAGCGGAAATAACAGGTACACTGAAGCTTTCTTT. Protein sequence: CASSGNNRYTEAFF.